This TCR beta chain emerged from a study of blood T cell repertoires in COVID-19. From germline, CDR1 is MNHEY and CDR2 SVGEGT. The CDR3 spans 16 residues. V was cut by 2 bases and J by 6 bases, with 14 bases left in between. Only in-frame clones appear in the TCRdb table, and some are missing; sequencing was by immunoSEQ multiplex PCR. The data contain 65,000 to 90,000 clones, 89% of them singletons. The sequenced sample consisted of peripheral blood. The gene calls are TRBV6-2 or TRBV6-3 and TRBJ1-6; no clear D. This receptor was obtained from a man aged 80 or over with acute or convalescent COVID-19. CDR3 in amino acids: CASSYPSGSSNSPLHF. CDR3 sequence (DNA): TGTGCCAGCAGTTACCCGTCGGGGAGCAGTAATTCACCCCTCCACTTT.